This TCR beta chain was captured in a study of cytomegalovirus exposure and HLA in healthy donors. Overall study context: There were 350 to 450 genotyped donors. Of these, roughly 84% fell in the genetic ancestry cluster associated with self-reported Caucasian donors. Overall study findings and caveats: Across HLA loci, a later analysis found differing TCR association rates, with DRB1 most and HLA-C fewest. Cytomegalovirus association was assigned to about 150 TCR beta chains. A later analysis associated 15,000 or so TCR beta sequences with HLA alleles at a 0.05 false discovery rate.

This PCR relied on a set of 60 Vbeta primers and 13 Jbeta primers. TCRdb keeps only in-frame clones here, not all; method: immunoSEQ multiplex PCR. The sample consists of some 110,000 clones, over 65% of them appearing once. This clone was seen only a few times. No antigen is known for it. CDR3 length: 15 amino acids. Germline V gene lookup returns CDR1 SQVTM and CDR2 ANQGSEA. With 1 base clipped from V and 7 bases from J, the junction kept 5 bases outside the gene matches. The sequencing input was PBMCs. The clonotype originates from a woman aged 45-65 years in good health and CMV-seropositive. V is TRBV29-1 and J is TRBJ2-1; 12 bases are shared with TRBD2. CDR3 region: CSVEGSSGRENEQFF. For the CDR3, the DNA is TGCAGCGTTGAAGGATCTAGCGGGAGGGAGAATGAGCAGTTCTTC.